This TCR beta chain was obtained from a study of blood T cells in healthy people across ages. Across the study: Using template switching, researchers captured about one barcoded beta molecule for each two T cells.

Sample-barcoded 5' priming and a J-beta primer mix drove a second PCR of 7 to 11 cycles. A template-switch adaptor with 12 random nucleotides tagged each cDNA molecule. TCRdb independently ran MiXCR on the 5' RACE reads; one entry per CDR3 protein. This table holds 1.5 million to 2 million distinct CDR3 sequences, around half found once. As regards this clonotype: What it binds is unknown.

Total RNA extracted from each sample amounted to at least 6 micrograms. This CDR3 has 16 residues. Germline CDR1 SNHLY, CDR2 FYNNEI. The germline V and J ends were trimmed by 4 bases and 1 base, with 16 bases remaining between them. Findings and caveats of the study: CMV status of donors was unknown, possibly confounding expanded clonotype changes.

The rearrangement links TRBV2 to TRBJ2-5, with a weak D call TRBD2 (6 bases). Input material: blood. This sequence was found in a woman aged 40-49 years in good health. The CDR3, as DNA: TGTGCCAGCAGTGTTTATTTTGGGGACTTCCAAGAGACCCAGTACTTC. Residues: CASSVYFGDFQETQYF. Together with reference TRBV2 and TRBJ2-5, the CDR3 gives the full variable domain: EPEVTQTPSHQVTQMGQEVILRCVPISNHLYFYWYRQILGQKVEFLVSFYNNEISEKSEIFDDQFSVERPDGSNFTLKIRSTKLEDSAMYFCASSVYFGDFQETQYFGPGTRLLVL.